The rows below give T cell receptor beta chains drawn from one sample of a study of blood T cell repertoires in COVID-19. The protocol was immunoSEQ multiplex PCR, while the TCRdb copy is restricted to in-frame clones and leaves out a portion. The sample records roughly 150,000 clones, approximately 78% being singletons. The sample was peripheral blood. The receptor source for this set is a woman of 80 years or more with acute or convalescent COVID-19. Both conserved end residues are part of each CDR3. D genes are given only for firm matches. Rows give clone size only sometimes, using once, few, many, or a class for an expanded clone.

>-|TRBV6-4|TRBJ1-1|TRBD1
CATHRSGTGCTEAFF
TGTGCCACCCATCGGTCGGGGACAGGCTGTACTGAAGCTTTCTTT
>-|TRBV5-4|TRBJ2-2|-
CASTVKGANTGELFF
TGTGCCAGCACTGTAAAAGGGGCGAACACCGGGGAGCTGTTTTTT
>-|TRBV10-3|TRBJ2-7|TRBD2
CAISDPSGRSYEQYF
TGTGCCATCAGTGACCCTAGCGGGCGATCCTACGAGCAGTACTTC
>-|TRBV6-2/TRBV6-3|TRBJ2-5|TRBD2
CASSYRSGAQEETQYF
TGTGCCAGCAGTTATCGTAGCGGGGCCCAGGAAGAGACCCAGTACTTC
>-|TRBV15|TRBJ1-1|-
CATSRDQGLNTEAFF
TGTGCCACCAGCAGAGATCAGGGGCTAAACACTGAAGCTTTCTTT
>-|TRBV3-1/TRBV3-2|TRBJ1-4|-
CASSRTGSRATNEKLFF
TGTGCCAGCAGTCGTACAGGGTCGAGAGCAACTAATGAAAAACTGTTTTTT
>once|TRBV11-1|TRBJ2-2|TRBD2
CASSLSSGANTGELFF
TGTGCCAGCAGCTTAAGTAGCGGGGCGAACACCGGGGAGCTGTTTTTT
>few|TRBV19|TRBJ1-1|TRBD1
CASSSPPGGNTEAFF
TGTGCCAGTAGTTCCCCCCCAGGGGGAAACACTGAAGCTTTCTTT
>-|TRBV5-1|TRBJ2-3|TRBD1
CASSPGGADTQYF
TGCGCCAGCAGCCCAGGGGGCGCGGATACGCAGTATTTT
>-|TRBV19|TRBJ2-1|-
CASSLASYNEQFF
TGTGCCAGTAGCCTAGCGTCCTACAATGAGCAGTTCTTC
>few|TRBV5-4|TRBJ2-7|-
CASSDSYLSYEQYF
TGTGCCAGCAGCGACAGTTACCTCTCCTACGAGCAGTACTTC
>-|TRBV6-1|TRBJ1-1|-
CASSENAGRFTEAFF
TGTGCCAGCAGTGAAAACGCTGGCAGGTTCACTGAAGCTTTCTTT
>-|TRBV5-1|TRBJ2-3|-
CASSLGGTDTQYF
TGCGCCAGCAGCTTGGGAGGTACAGATACGCAGTATTTT
>many|TRBV9|TRBJ2-2|-
CASSAWGGAKNTGELFF
TGTGCCAGCAGCGCCTGGGGGGGCGCGAAGAACACCGGGGAGCTGTTTTTT
>-|TRBV7-9|TRBJ1-1|-
CASSLVEGGWTEAFF
TGTGCCAGCAGCTTAGTGGAGGGCGGGTGGACTGAAGCTTTCTTT
>-|TRBV4-1|TRBJ2-7|-
CASSQVPGSNREQYF
TGCGCCAGCAGCCAAGTTCCGGGAAGTAACCGGGAGCAGTACTTC
>-|TRBV6-6|TRBJ1-3|-
CASNKEGTGNTIYF
TGTGCCAGCAATAAAGAGGGAACCGGAAACACCATATATTTT
>few|TRBV7-2|TRBJ2-1|TRBD2
CASSFLAGINNEQFF
TGTGCCAGCAGTTTTCTAGCGGGGATAAACAATGAGCAGTTCTTC
>few|TRBV6-1|TRBJ1-5|-
CASSESIRAGMYGQPQHF
TGTGCCAGCAGTGAATCTATAAGGGCAGGGATGTATGGGCAGCCCCAGCATTTT
>-|TRBV14|TRBJ2-5|TRBD2
CASSPFRVAGGQETQYF
TGTGCCAGCAGCCCCTTCCGTGTAGCGGGAGGACAAGAGACCCAGTACTTC
>-|TRBV9|TRBJ1-6|-
CASSVGQEFGDSPLHF
TGTGCCAGCAGCGTAGGCCAGGAGTTCGGGGATTCACCCCTCCACTTT
>-|TRBV11-2|TRBJ2-3|-
CASSLATGSSTDTQYF
TGTGCCAGCAGCTTAGCAACGGGGTCGAGCACAGATACGCAGTATTTT
>-|TRBV15|TRBJ2-7|TRBD1
CATSRGGQGASYEQYF
TGTGCCACCAGCAGAGGGGGACAGGGGGCTTCCTACGAGCAGTACTTC
>-|TRBV5-1|TRBJ2-7|-
CASSLTTDRIYEQYF
TGCGCCAGCAGCTTAACCACCGACAGGATCTACGAGCAGTACTTC
>-|TRBV2|TRBJ2-1|TRBD2
CASNPGLAGIKTYNEQFF
TGTGCCAGCAATCCGGGACTAGCGGGAATTAAGACCTACAATGAGCAGTTCTTC
>-|TRBV28|TRBJ2-7|TRBD1
CASRTGSYEQYF
TGTGCCAGCAGGACAGGGTCCTACGAGCAGTACTTC
>-|TRBV7-9|TRBJ2-1|TRBD2
CASTPGGLAGPLSSYNEQFF
TGTGCCAGCACCCCCGGGGGACTAGCGGGACCCTTAAGCTCCTACAATGAGCAGTTCTTC
>once|TRBV28|TRBJ2-7|-
CASSIPGQTYEQYF
TGTGCCAGCAGTATTCCCGGACAGACATACGAGCAGTACTTC
>-|TRBV10-3|TRBJ1-1|-
CAIRGGSPGAAFF
TGTGCCATCAGGGGAGGGTCACCCGGGGCGGCTTTCTTT
>-|TRBV5-1|TRBJ1-6|TRBD1
CASSPFPGQENSPLHF
TGCGCCAGCAGCCCTTTCCCGGGACAGGAAAATTCACCCCTCCACTTT